This T cell receptor beta chain came from a study of shared clonotypes between healthy human individuals. At the level of the study: CD4 naive and memory got three plates each, CD8 naive two, CD8 memory one. Study outcomes and limitations: What naive subsets generally showed was a larger estimated richness than memory subsets showed. Rarefaction exposed incomplete sorted-subset sequencing despite large depth.

In the authors' methods: Owing to the provision of junction-only sequences devoid of quality scores by immunoSEQ, filtering differed. TCRdb keeps only in-frame clones here, not all; method: immunoSEQ multiplex PCR. The D gene and trimming were derived from the DNA, and the V and J assignments and clone size from that table. Of roughly 2.2 million clones in the sample, over 90% were seen once. V gave up 5 bases and J gave up 7 bases; unmatched junction bases: 9. Germline loops: CDR1 MRHNA, CDR2 SNTAGT. The CDR3 consists of 15 residues. Concerning this clone itself: Its antigen is not known.

The sequencing input was naive CD4+ T cells from PBMCs. Subset specified: CD45RA+ positively selected. This TCR derives from a man between 18 and 29 years old in good health. Some clones in this sample may be carry-over from other donors' samples. The V and J genes are TRBV6-4 and TRBJ2-3, with 10 positions matching TRBD2. Here the CDR3 reads CASSYEREGLYTQYF. CDR3 nucleotide sequence: TGTGCCAGCAGTTATGAGCGGGAGGGCCTATATACGCAGTATTTT.